The following is a TCR beta chain sequence with its context. Its antigen is not known. Germline V gene sequence: CDR1 SGHNT, CDR2 YYREEE (reference sequence). V lost 7 bases, J lost 2 bases, and 15 bases lay in between. This CDR3 region has 14 residues. Sequencing was performed with immunoSEQ multiplex PCR; in TCRdb, only in-frame clones are kept and a portion is missing. The sample contains 55,000 to 65,000 clones, around 94% of which appear only once. Cells were CD45RO-negative CD62L-positive naive CD4 T cells sorted from PBMCs. This entry is derived from a study of human versus mouse CDR3 diversity and MHC coevolution. Study information: Samples had between roughly 0.6 x 10^7 and 1.8 x 10^7 valid reads.

Study results and caveats: Human T cells were selected on over five MHC II alleles.

The sample consisted of naive CD4+ T cells from blood. Subset meaning: CD45RO-negative CD62L-positive naive CD4 T cells. This clonotype was sampled from a person in their sixties or seventies in good health. The gene calls are TRBV5-4 and TRBJ2-5; tentatively, D is TRBD1 (6 bases). The CDR3 sequence: CASGSQGLQETQYF. In nucleotides, the CDR3 is TGTGCCAGCGGATCACAGGGATTGCAAGAGACCCAGTACTTC.